The 25 T cell receptor beta chains presented below share a single source sample, sequenced in a study of T cell responses to AZD1222 COVID-19 vaccine. Clones were sequenced by immunoSEQ multiplex PCR, and TCRdb holds only the in-frame ones, with some missing. The sample lists around 130,000 clones; over 90% were seen once. Sequenced here: peripheral blood, sampled on day 0 of AZD1222 vaccination. The receptors originated from an adult in good health.

The rearrangement joins TRBV28 to TRBJ1-1, with TRBD1 as a possible D gene (5 bases). Germline V gene lookup returns CDR1 MDHEN and CDR2 SYDVKM. With 6 bases removed from V and 4 bases from J, the gap between germline ends came to 15 bases. CDR3 length equals 14 residues. This CDR3 reads CASSRRVRSTEAFF. As DNA, the CDR3 is TGTGCCAGCAGCCGCAGGGTCAGGAGCACTGAAGCTTTCTTT.

This chain connects TRBV2 to TRBJ2-2, with 13 bases aligning to TRBD2. Germline CDR1 reads SNHLY; CDR2 reads FYNNEI. The CDR3 sequence is 15 residues long. After removal of 8 bases from V and 7 bases from J, the junction contained 7 bases not matched to a gene. The CDR3 bases are TGTGCCAGCGGCGGACTAGCGGGAGCCAACGGGGAGCTGTTTTTT. It specifies CASGGLAGANGELFF.

The chain combines TRBV19 with TRBJ1-1; 7 bases are shared with TRBD1. The CDR3 is 15 amino acids. CDR1 is LNHDA, CDR2 SQIVND, per germline (reference sequence). V shed 6 bases and J 2 bases; nucleotides not matched to a gene: 9. The CDR3 nucleotides read TGTGCCAGTAGGGTCTCGACAGGGCGAAACACTGAAGCTTTCTTT. It yields the protein CASRVSTGRNTEAFF.

This clone has a single count. The CDR3 loop is CASSSGGTFGEQYF. CDR3 DNA: TGTGCCAGCTCGTCCGGGGGCACATTCGGCGAGCAGTACTTC. J is TRBJ2-7 and V is TRBV18; TRBD1 or TRBD2 may be the D gene (6 bases each). Trimming removed 6 bases from V and 6 bases from J, with 18 bases in between. The CDR3 is 14 residues long. The germline V gene encodes CDR1 KGHSH and CDR2 LQKENI.

This clone was recorded only once. The chain's CDR3 is CASSKRPRRGLAGGSFRCEQFF. CDR3 in DNA: TGTGCCAGCAGCAAACGACCAAGAAGGGGACTAGCGGGAGGCTCATTTAGGTGTGAGCAGTTCTTC. The chain links TRBV21-1 to TRBJ2-1; the table calls TRBD2, which could not be checked here. TRBV21-1 is flagged as a pseudogene. The CDR3 has 22 residues.

This clone was detected once. The chain has TRBV7-9 and TRBJ2-2, with TRBD1 as a possible D gene (5 bases). The V and J ends lost 2 bases and 1 base respectively, with 5 bases between them. Per the germline V gene, CDR1 is SEHNR and CDR2 is FQNEAQ (reference sequence). This CDR3 spans 14 amino acids. CDR3 in DNA: TGTGCCAGCAGCTTACAGGGGAACACCGGGGAGCTGTTTTTT. Translated: CASSLQGNTGELFF.

The gene calls are TRBV6-2 or TRBV6-3 and TRBJ2-5, with D perhaps matching TRBD1 (6 bases). The CDR3 extends over 16 amino acids. Trimming cost V 0 bases and J 7 bases, with 18 bases left between them. Germline V gene sequence: CDR1 MNHEY, CDR2 SVGEGT. The CDR3 region is CASSYSPRGPTGTQYF. CDR3 nucleotide sequence: TGTGCCAGCAGTTACTCGCCCAGGGGCCCCACAGGGACCCAGTACTTC.

This clone was observed once. CDR3 coding DNA: TGTGCCAGCAGCTGGTCGGGGGCTAGCGGGACCTTCATGGATGAGCAGTTCTTC. Amino acid sequence: CASSWSGASGTFMDEQFF. The chain is built from TRBV7-2 and TRBJ2-1; 9 bases fit TRBD2. The ends lost 4 bases at V and 8 bases at J; junction bases unmatched: 18. The CDR3 consists of 18 residues. Germline CDR1 SGHTA, CDR2 FQGNSA.

This chain uses TRBV30 with TRBJ2-3, with 9 bases identical to TRBD2. The CDR3 totals 15 residues. V was pared by 1 base and J by 8 bases, with 10 bases of the junction left unmatched. CDR1 and CDR2 from the germline V gene are GTSNPN and SVGIG (reference sequence). CDR3 in DNA: TGTGCCTGGAGTGAGGTAGCGGGAGTACCGGGTACGCAGTATTTT. Translating it yields CAWSEVAGVPGTQYF.

This chain links TRBV27 with TRBJ1-2; maybe TRBD1 (5 bases). Trimming removed 6 bases from V and 2 bases from J, with 13 bases in between. The CDR3 consists of 14 residues. Germline-derived CDR1 and CDR2 are MNHEY and SMNVEV (reference sequence). The chain's CDR3 is CASSRLRDNYGYTF. The CDR3 DNA reads TGTGCCAGCAGCCGACTCCGGGACAACTATGGCTACACCTTC.

The chain employs TRBV19 and TRBJ1-2; D perhaps matches TRBD1 (5 bases). Germline V gene data show CDR1 as LNHDA and CDR2 as SQIVND (reference sequence). The CDR3 spans 15 residues. Trimming removed 5 bases at V and 5 bases at J, with 18 bases between. The CDR3 nucleotides read TGTGCCAGTAGTGTCGGCCAGGGAGCTCAATATGGCTACACCTTC. Its translation: CASSVGQGAQYGYTF.

The sample holds one count of this clone. This chain links TRBV28 with TRBJ1-1; D is unclear. Trimming removed 2 bases from V and 0 bases from J, with 10 bases in between. The CDR3 is 15 amino acids. Germline lookup yields CDR1 MDHEN and CDR2 SYDVKM. CDR3 DNA sequence: TGTGCCAGCAGTTTACTACAGACCCTGAACACTGAAGCTTTCTTT. Translating gives CASSLLQTLNTEAFF.

The chain employs TRBV6-2 or TRBV6-3 and TRBJ2-7; a possible D gene is TRBD1 (5 bases). The V end was cut by 4 bases, the J end by 4 bases, with 11 bases between. This CDR3 region has 13 residues. Germline CDR1 reads MNHEY; CDR2 reads SVGEGT. CDR3 in DNA: TGTGCCAGCAGTTCACGACAGAAATACGAGCAGTACTTC. Protein sequence: CASSSRQKYEQYF.

This clone turned up a few times. V gene TRBV5-1 combines with J gene TRBJ1-5, with D perhaps matching TRBD1 (5 bases). The V gene's germline CDR1 is SGHRS and CDR2 YFSETQ. With 1 base removed from V and 0 bases from J, the gap between germline ends came to 11 bases. This CDR3 comprises 16 residues. The CDR3: CASSLWGLDSNQPQHF. The CDR3 DNA follows: TGCGCCAGCAGCTTGTGGGGACTCGATAGCAATCAGCCCCAGCATTTT.

The V call is TRBV2, the J call TRBJ1-1; the match to TRBD1 covers 8 bases. From germline, CDR1 is SNHLY and CDR2 FYNNEI. Trimming removed 5 bases from V and 0 bases from J; junction bases left unmatched: 5. The CDR3 length is 15 residues. CDR3 protein: CASSTSTGVNTEAFF. CDR3 in DNA: TGTGCCAGCAGTACCTCGACAGGGGTGAACACTGAAGCTTTCTTT.

This clone showed up just once. The rearrangement uses TRBV11-2 and TRBJ2-1; 7 nucleotides align to TRBD2. Trimming removed 5 bases from V and 2 bases from J; junction bases left unmatched: 15. The CDR3 runs to 18 residues. Germline assignment: CDR1 SGHAT and CDR2 FQNNGV. CDR3 nucleotide sequence: TGTGCCAGCAGCACCCGGGACTACCTAAACAAGGCCTACAATGAGCAGTTCTTC. It codes for CASSTRDYLNKAYNEQFF.

Here the CDR3 reads CASSKDTQSNYGYTF. The CDR3 DNA sequence: TGTGCCAGCAGCAAAGACACACAGTCTAACTATGGCTACACCTTC. The rearrangement uses TRBV21-1 and TRBJ1-2; the DNA was not compared with TRBD1, the D call given in the table. TRBV21-1 is a listed pseudogene. The CDR3 is 15 amino acids.

The genes are TRBV28 and TRBJ1-4, with D unresolved. This CDR3 contains 14 residues. V gave up 2 bases and J gave up 8 bases, with 12 bases separating them. Germline V gives CDR1 MDHEN, CDR2 SYDVKM. The CDR3 DNA is TGTGCCAGCAGTTTAGTGGGCTTTGTGGAAAAACTGTTTTTT. Translating gives CASSLVGFVEKLFF.

This clone was seen just once. The chain links TRBV24-1 to TRBJ2-1; a weak D match, TRBD2 (5 bases). There are 15 residues in the CDR3. The germline V and J ends were trimmed by 5 bases and 5 bases, with 15 bases remaining between them. Germline V gene sequence: CDR1 KGHDR, CDR2 SFDVKD. The CDR3 region has the DNA TGTGCCACCAGTGGGGGTACGACGGAGGACAATGAGCAGTTCTTC. Its translation: CATSGGTTEDNEQFF.

The V gene is TRBV6-2 or TRBV6-3, the J gene TRBJ2-7, with no clear D. Germline CDR1 MNHEY, CDR2 SVGEGT. CDR3 length: 13 amino acids. Trimming shortened V by 0 bases and J by 6 bases, and 9 bases separated the two germline ends. The CDR3 DNA sequence: TGTGCCAGCAGTTACTCGATAGAAAGCGAGCAGTACTTC. It specifies CASSYSIESEQYF.

This chain joins TRBV29-1 and TRBJ1-5; no clear D. This CDR3 comprises 15 residues. V was pared by 5 bases and J by 2 bases, with 16 bases between. The germline CDR1 and CDR2 sequences are SQVTM and ANQGSEA. CDR3 residues: CSVSDGLIGNQPQHF. DNA of the CDR3: TGCAGCGTTTCGGATGGCCTTATAGGCAATCAGCCCCAGCATTTT.

Worth noting for this clone: The same CDR3 also results from other DNA sequences found in this sample. The J gene is TRBJ1-3, the V gene TRBV7-6; tentatively, D is TRBD1 (5 bases). Germline CDR1 reads SGHVS; CDR2 reads FNYEAQ. V lost 4 bases, J lost 0 bases, and 7 bases lay in between. The CDR3 is made up of 14 amino acids. The CDR3 DNA is TGTGCCAGCAGCTCGGACATCTCTGGAAACACCATATATTTT. This sequence encodes CASSSDISGNTIYF. The full variable domain, in which reference TRBV7-6 and TRBJ1-3 provide the parts outside the CDR3, is GAGVSQSPRYKVTKRGQDVALRCDPISGHVSLYWYRQALGQGPEFLTYFNYEAQQDKSGLPNDRFSAERPEGSISTLTIQRTEQRDSAMYRCASSSDISGNTIYFGEGSWLTVV.

This chain connects TRBV6-4 to TRBJ2-1, with D perhaps matching TRBD1 or TRBD2 (5 bases each). Germline CDR1 MRHNA, CDR2 SNTAGT. Trimming left V 2 bases short and J 2 bases short, with 7 bases between. The CDR3 has 14 residues. The CDR3 coding sequence is TGTGCCAGCAGTGACGGGACGGCCTACAATGAGCAGTTCTTC. Residues: CASSDGTAYNEQFF.

The V and J genes are TRBV28 and TRBJ2-7; D remains ambiguous. This CDR3 is 16 amino acids long. Germline CDR1 is MDHEN and CDR2 is SYDVKM. The germline V and J ends were trimmed by 3 bases and 0 bases, with 15 bases remaining between them. In DNA form, the CDR3 reads TGTGCCAGCAGTTTCAGAGTCAGGCCCAGCTCCTACGAGCAGTACTTC. It codes for CASSFRVRPSSYEQYF.

The chain employs TRBV24-1 and TRBJ2-3; no definite D call. The CDR3 has 17 amino acids. CDR1 is KGHDR and CDR2 is SFDVKD in the germline V gene. V shed 5 bases and J shed 1 base, with 18 bases lying between them. Here the CDR3 reads CATSAHPGGEGTDTQYF. The CDR3 DNA is TGTGCCACCAGTGCTCACCCGGGCGGAGAGGGCACAGATACGCAGTATTTT.